What follows are 18 T cell receptor beta chains derived from one specimen sequenced in a study of T cell responses to AZD1222 COVID-19 vaccine. Sequencing used immunoSEQ multiplex PCR; TCRdb keeps in-frame clones, though not all of them. The table records roughly 120,000 clones, around 92% of them present only once. The specimen comprised peripheral blood, sampled 28 days after the second AZD1222 dose. The receptors were sampled from an adult who received the AZD1222 COVID-19 vaccine.

This clone has just one count. This rearrangement joins TRBV5-5 to TRBJ2-7, with 8 nucleotides matching TRBD1. This CDR3 comprises 13 residues. Germline V CDR1 and CDR2: SGHKS, YYEKEE (reference sequence). Trimming removed 1 base from V and 5 bases from J; junction bases left unmatched: 2. The CDR3, as DNA: TGTGCCAGCAGCTTGTGGACAGGGAACGAGCAGTACTTC. Its translation is CASSLWTGNEQYF.

The genes are TRBV7-2 and TRBJ2-7; D possibly matches TRBD1 or TRBD2 (5 bases each). V lost 1 base and J lost 2, with 9 bases in between. Germline V CDR1 and CDR2: SGHTA, FQGNSA. This CDR3 region has 14 residues. The CDR3 here is CASSLEGPTYEQYF. Here the CDR3 DNA reads TGTGCCAGCAGCTTAGAGGGACCTACCTACGAGCAGTACTTC.

The V and J genes are TRBV6-5 and TRBJ1-2; 10 nucleotides agree with TRBD1. Losses at the gene ends were 6 bases for V and 6 bases for J; bases not matched to a gene: 7. This CDR3 contains 14 residues. Germline V lookup: CDR1 MNHEY, CDR2 SVGAGI. The CDR3 reads CASSRAGTGDGYTF. The CDR3 DNA is TGTGCCAGCAGCCGAGCCGGGACAGGGGATGGCTACACCTTC.

The chain recombines TRBV6-5 with TRBJ1-6; D remains ambiguous. The V gene's germline CDR1 is MNHEY and CDR2 SVGAGI. Trimming stripped 6 bases from V and 6 bases from J, with 15 bases between. The length of the CDR3 is 15 residues. In DNA, the CDR3 is TGTGCCAGCAGCGGTCTAGGAGGGAGTAATTCACCCCTCCACTTT. It yields the protein CASSGLGGSNSPLHF.

The rearrangement uses TRBV3-1 (or the pseudogene TRBV3-2) and TRBJ2-1; tentatively, D is TRBD2 (6 bases). CDR1 is LGHDT and CDR2 is YNNKEL in the germline V gene (reference sequence). Trimming left V 4 bases short and J 5 bases short, with 15 bases between. The CDR3 extends over 15 amino acids. The CDR3 protein is CASSLRFSGNNEQFF. The DNA for the CDR3 is TGTGCCAGCAGCCTACGGTTTAGCGGCAACAATGAGCAGTTCTTC.

The chain joins TRBV10-3 to TRBJ2-5; D possibly matches TRBD1 or TRBD2 (6 bases each). The V gene's germline CDR1 is ENHRY and CDR2 SYGVKD. The CDR3 spans 15 residues. V shed 3 bases and J shed 4 bases, with 15 bases lying between them. The CDR3 nucleotides are TGTGCCATCAGTGATTTGGGGGGCTGGCTAGAGACCCAGTACTTC. It codes for CAISDLGGWLETQYF.

This clone showed up just a few times. The chain couples TRBV24-1 to TRBJ1-2, with D unclear. Trimming removed 1 base at V and 0 bases at J, with 5 bases between. Looked up from germline, CDR1 is KGHDR and CDR2 is SFDVKD. The CDR3 runs to 14 residues. For the CDR3, the DNA is TGTGCCACCAGTGATTTCACAGCTAACTATGGCTACACCTTC. Its translation is CATSDFTANYGYTF.

The rearrangement links TRBV6-5 to TRBJ1-5, with D perhaps TRBD1 (5 bases). There are 14 residues in the CDR3. Trimming removed 5 bases at V and 0 bases at J, with 8 bases between. Germline V gene lookup returns CDR1 MNHEY and CDR2 SVGAGI. The CDR3 loop reads CASSQGASNQPQHF. The CDR3 bases are TGTGCCAGCAGTCAGGGCGCTAGCAATCAGCCCCAGCATTTT.

A single count supports this clone. The chain carries TRBV6-2 or TRBV6-3 and TRBJ2-6; no clear D. In germline, CDR1 is MNHEY, CDR2 SVGEGT. This CDR3 region has 15 residues. V lost 1 base and J 2 bases, leaving 6 bases between the germline ends. The CDR3: CASSYYTPGANVLTF. Written as DNA, the CDR3 is TGTGCCAGCAGTTACTACACACCTGGGGCCAACGTCCTGACTTTC.

The chain is built from TRBV11-1 and TRBJ2-1; D might be TRBD1 (6 bases). CDR3 length: 16 amino acids. V shed 4 bases and J shed 1 base, with 14 bases lying between them. Looked up from germline, CDR1 is SGHAT and CDR2 is FQDESV (reference sequence). The CDR3 protein is CASSSEGGRSYNEQFF. The CDR3 bases are TGTGCCAGCAGCTCCGAAGGGGGAAGGTCCTACAATGAGCAGTTCTTC.

This clone occurred a few times. The chain carries TRBV6-1 and TRBJ1-6; D is possibly TRBD1 (5 bases). V was cut by 1 base and J by 9 bases, with 13 bases left in between. This CDR3 contains 15 residues. CDR1 and CDR2 from the germline V gene are MNHNS and SASEGT. In DNA, the CDR3 is TGTGCCAGCAGTGAAGAGACAGCGAGAGGTTCACCCCTCCACTTT. Its translation: CASSEETARGSPLHF.

The chain carries TRBV6-5 and TRBJ2-5; D remains unclear. Deletions cut 4 bases from V and 0 bases from J, with 6 bases between. CDR1 and CDR2 (germline): MNHEY, SVGAGI. The CDR3 has 13 residues. In nucleotides, the CDR3 is TGTGCCAGCAGTTCCACATACCAAGAGACCCAGTACTTC. Protein: CASSSTYQETQYF.

This sequence joins TRBV7-2 and TRBJ2-7, with D possibly being TRBD2 (6 bases). Per the germline V gene, CDR1 is SGHTA and CDR2 is FQGNSA. This CDR3 has 14 residues. Trimming left V 1 base short and J 1 base short, with 8 bases between. CDR3 coding DNA: TGTGCCAGCAGCTTAGGCGCGGGGTCCTACGAGCAGTACTTC. It yields the protein CASSLGAGSYEQYF.

The chain combines TRBV14 with TRBJ1-6; unclear D gene. Germline V lookup: CDR1 SGHDN, CDR2 FVKESK. The CDR3 spans 14 residues. V lost 0 bases and J lost 8, with 8 bases in between. The CDR3 loop is CASSQDIGYSPLHF. CDR3 sequence (DNA): TGTGCCAGCAGCCAAGATATTGGGTATTCACCCCTCCACTTT.

This chain links TRBV5-1 with TRBJ1-1, with 7 bases fitting TRBD1. This CDR3 is 13 amino acids long. The germline V gene encodes CDR1 SGHRS and CDR2 YFSETQ. Unmatched junction bases numbered 5, after V lost 4 bases and J lost 5 bases. CDR3 sequence reads: CASSKAGGTEAFF. DNA for the CDR3: TGCGCCAGCAGCAAGGCAGGGGGAACTGAAGCTTTCTTT. Full variable domain (outside the CDR3, taken from reference TRBV5-1 and TRBJ1-1): KAGVTQTPRYLIKTRGQQVTLSCSPISGHRSVSWYQQTPGQGLQFLFEYFSETQRNKGNFPGRFSGRQFSNSRSEMNVSTLELGDSALYLCASSKAGGTEAFFGQGTRLTVV.

The chain uses TRBV5-1 and TRBJ2-7, with 9 nucleotides matching TRBD1. Looked up from germline, CDR1 is SGHRS and CDR2 is YFSETQ. Germline trimming cut 4 bases from V and 5 bases from J; bases unmatched to any gene: 10. The CDR3 contains 15 residues. CDR3 sequence: CASSPGGTGYDEQYF. The CDR3 nucleotides read TGCGCCAGCAGCCCCGGTGGGACAGGGTATGACGAGCAGTACTTC.

The chain links TRBV9 to TRBJ1-1; weak D call: TRBD1 (5 bases). The CDR3 runs to 13 residues. V was trimmed by 4 bases and J by 1 base, leaving 8 bases between them. The germline gives CDR1 SGDLS, CDR2 YYNGEE. The CDR3 spells CASSQDTNTEAFF. The CDR3 DNA follows: TGTGCCAGCAGCCAGGACACGAACACTGAAGCTTTCTTT.

The V call is TRBV2, the J call TRBJ2-3; D unclear. The CDR3 sequence is 13 residues long. V was pared by 7 bases and J by 0 bases, with 8 bases between. Germline V lookup: CDR1 SNHLY, CDR2 FYNNEI. CDR3 region: CASTLQSTDTQYF. CDR3 bases: TGTGCCAGCACCCTACAGAGCACAGATACGCAGTATTTT.